A selection of T cell receptor beta chains follows, all from one sample in a study of blood T cell repertoires in COVID-19. The table came from immunoSEQ multiplex PCR; TCRdb's copy has only in-frame clones and leaves some out. The data contain 300,000 to 350,000 clones, 70% to 90% of them singletons. Sample: PBMCs or T cells enriched from blood (not recorded which). The receptors were gathered from a man aged 30 to 39 who had recovered from COVID-19. The CDR3 runs from the conserved cysteine through the conserved F or W. The order of the fields is V gene, D gene, clone size, J gene, CDR3 protein, CDR3 DNA. D genes are given only for firm matches. Some rows mark clone size as missing; the rest say once, few, many or name a class of expanded clone.

V gene: TRBV7-8
D gene: TRBD2
clone size: -
J gene: TRBJ2-1
CDR3 protein: CASSPLAGEHNEQFF
CDR3 DNA: TGTGCCAGCAGCCCCCTAGCGGGGGAACACAATGAGCAGTTCTTC

V gene: TRBV5-1
D gene: -
clone size: -
J gene: TRBJ2-1
CDR3 protein: CASSLSATLNEQFF
CDR3 DNA: TGCGCCAGCAGCTTGTCAGCGACTCTCAATGAGCAGTTCTTC

V gene: TRBV7-2
D gene: -
clone size: -
J gene: TRBJ1-5
CDR3 protein: CASSLVGQDQPQHF
CDR3 DNA: TGTGCCAGCAGCTTAGTGGGCCAGGATCAGCCCCAGCATTTT

V gene: TRBV25-1
D gene: -
clone size: -
J gene: TRBJ1-6
CDR3 protein: CASSDPGFSPLHF
CDR3 DNA: TGTGCCAGCAGTGACCCAGGGTTCTCACCCCTCCACTTT

V gene: TRBV27
D gene: TRBD1
clone size: -
J gene: TRBJ1-5
CDR3 protein: CASSLSRGTGLNENQPQHF
CDR3 DNA: TGTGCCAGCAGTTTATCGCGGGGGACAGGTTTAAATGAAAATCAGCCCCAGCATTTT

V gene: TRBV18
D gene: -
clone size: -
J gene: TRBJ1-1
CDR3 protein: CASSPRLASTNTEAFF
CDR3 DNA: TGTGCCAGCTCACCACGTTTGGCGTCGACTAACACTGAAGCTTTCTTT

V gene: TRBV6-2/TRBV6-3
D gene: -
clone size: -
J gene: TRBJ1-5
CDR3 protein: CASSYSLKGVNQPQHF
CDR3 DNA: TGTGCCAGCAGTTACTCGCTTAAGGGAGTCAATCAGCCCCAGCATTTT

V gene: TRBV21-1
D gene: -
clone size: -
J gene: TRBJ1-1
CDR3 protein: CASSKVVGGRTEAFF
CDR3 DNA: TGTGCCAGCAGCAAAGTGGTCGGGGGGAGGACTGAAGCTTTCTTT

V gene: TRBV5-4
D gene: -
clone size: once
J gene: TRBJ1-1
CDR3 protein: CASSSPRQANTEAFF
CDR3 DNA: TGTGCCAGCAGCTCCCCTCGACAGGCGAACACTGAAGCTTTCTTT

V gene: TRBV7-8
D gene: -
clone size: -
J gene: TRBJ1-1
CDR3 protein: CASSLSPPLNLNTEAFF
CDR3 DNA: TGTGCCAGCAGCCTGAGTCCGCCTCTTAACTTGAACACTGAAGCTTTCTTT

V gene: TRBV7-8
D gene: TRBD1
clone size: -
J gene: TRBJ2-3
CDR3 protein: CASSPDRGGTQYF
CDR3 DNA: TGTGCCAGCAGCCCCGACAGGGGGGGTACGCAGTATTTT

V gene: TRBV3-1/TRBV3-2
D gene: -
clone size: -
J gene: TRBJ1-3
CDR3 protein: CASSQVGEGTIYF
CDR3 DNA: TGTGCCAGCAGCCAAGTAGGAGAGGGCACCATATATTTT

V gene: TRBV4-2
D gene: TRBD2
clone size: -
J gene: TRBJ2-1
CDR3 protein: CASSQGPSGGNEQFF
CDR3 DNA: TGTGCCAGCAGCCAAGGGCCTAGCGGGGGGAATGAGCAGTTCTTC

V gene: TRBV7-2
D gene: TRBD1
clone size: -
J gene: TRBJ2-6
CDR3 protein: CASSPTTGLVNVLTF
CDR3 DNA: TGTGCCAGCAGCCCAACGACAGGGTTGGTCAACGTCCTGACTTTC

V gene: TRBV6-5
D gene: TRBD1
clone size: few
J gene: TRBJ1-2
CDR3 protein: CASSGTGFGYTF
CDR3 DNA: TGTGCCAGCAGCGGGACAGGGTTTGGCTACACCTTC

V gene: TRBV3-1/TRBV3-2
D gene: -
clone size: -
J gene: TRBJ2-7
CDR3 protein: CASSHLDSYEQYF
CDR3 DNA: TGTGCCAGCAGCCACTTGGACAGCTACGAGCAGTACTTC

V gene: TRBV2
D gene: TRBD1
clone size: -
J gene: TRBJ1-2
CDR3 protein: CASRKGQGADFNYGYTF
CDR3 DNA: TGTGCCAGCAGGAAGGGACAGGGGGCGGATTTTAACTATGGCTACACCTTC

V gene: TRBV9
D gene: -
clone size: -
J gene: TRBJ2-1
CDR3 protein: CASSAGFSYNEQFF
CDR3 DNA: TGTGCCAGCAGCGCGGGGTTCTCCTACAATGAGCAGTTCTTC

V gene: TRBV3-1/TRBV3-2
D gene: TRBD2
clone size: -
J gene: TRBJ2-7
CDR3 protein: CASSQDLAGSSYEQYF
CDR3 DNA: TGTGCCAGCAGCCAAGATCTAGCGGGGAGCTCCTACGAGCAGTACTTC